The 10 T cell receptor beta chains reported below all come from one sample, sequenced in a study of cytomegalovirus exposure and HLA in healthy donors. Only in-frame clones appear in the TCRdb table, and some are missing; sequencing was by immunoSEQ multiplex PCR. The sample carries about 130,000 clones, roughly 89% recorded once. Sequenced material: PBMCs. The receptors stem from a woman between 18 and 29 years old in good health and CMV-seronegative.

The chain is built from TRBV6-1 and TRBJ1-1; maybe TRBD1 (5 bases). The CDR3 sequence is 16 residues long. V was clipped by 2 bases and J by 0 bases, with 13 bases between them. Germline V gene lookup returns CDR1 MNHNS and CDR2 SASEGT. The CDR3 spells CASSEFLGAMNTEAFF. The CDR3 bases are TGTGCCAGCAGTGAATTTCTAGGGGCGATGAACACTGAAGCTTTCTTT.

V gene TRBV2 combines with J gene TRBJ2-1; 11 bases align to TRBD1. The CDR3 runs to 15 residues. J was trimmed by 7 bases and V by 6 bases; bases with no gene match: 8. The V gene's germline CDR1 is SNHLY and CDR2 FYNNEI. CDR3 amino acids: CASSPGQGARNEQFF. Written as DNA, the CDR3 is TGTGCCAGCAGCCCCGGACAGGGGGCGAGGAATGAGCAGTTCTTC.

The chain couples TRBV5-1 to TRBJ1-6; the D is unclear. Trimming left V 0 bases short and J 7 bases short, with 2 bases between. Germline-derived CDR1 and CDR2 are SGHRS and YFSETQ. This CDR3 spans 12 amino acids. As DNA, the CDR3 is TGCGCCAGCAGCTTGGCGAATTCACCCCTCCACTTT. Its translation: CASSLANSPLHF.

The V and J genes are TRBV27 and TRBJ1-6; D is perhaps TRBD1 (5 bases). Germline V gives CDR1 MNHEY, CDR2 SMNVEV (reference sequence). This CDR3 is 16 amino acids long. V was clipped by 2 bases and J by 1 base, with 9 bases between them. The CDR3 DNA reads TGTGCCAGCAGTTTAGGGGGGGGGTCCTATAATTCACCCCTCCACTTT. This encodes CASSLGGGSYNSPLHF.

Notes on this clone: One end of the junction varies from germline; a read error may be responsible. The CDR3 reads CASREGTENYGYTF. The CDR3 DNA reads TGTGCCAGCAGAGAAGGGACAGAGAACTATGGCTACACCTTC. The rearrangement joins TRBV2 to TRBJ1-2; TRBD1 agrees at 7 bases. The CDR3 spans 14 residues. Germline lookup yields CDR1 SNHLY and CDR2 FYNNEI.

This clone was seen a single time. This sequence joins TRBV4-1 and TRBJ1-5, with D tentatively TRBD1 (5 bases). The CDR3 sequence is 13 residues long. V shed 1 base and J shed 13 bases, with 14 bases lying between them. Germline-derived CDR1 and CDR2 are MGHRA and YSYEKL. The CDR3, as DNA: TGCGCCAGCAGCCAAGTGGGGCCCACAAAACAGCATTTT. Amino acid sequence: CASSQVGPTKQHF.

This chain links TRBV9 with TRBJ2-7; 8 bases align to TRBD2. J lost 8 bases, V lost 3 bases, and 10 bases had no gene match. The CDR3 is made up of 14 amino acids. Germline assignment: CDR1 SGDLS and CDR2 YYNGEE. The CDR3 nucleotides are TGTGCCAGCAGCGAAGACAGCGGGGGTCTCAAGCAGTACTTC. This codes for CASSEDSGGLKQYF.

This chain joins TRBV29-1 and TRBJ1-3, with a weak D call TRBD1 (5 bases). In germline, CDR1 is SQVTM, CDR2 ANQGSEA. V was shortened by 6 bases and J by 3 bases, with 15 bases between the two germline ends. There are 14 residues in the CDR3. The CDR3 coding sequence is TGCAGCGTCGTGGGGGGGGGATATGGAAACACCATATATTTT. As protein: CSVVGGGYGNTIYF.

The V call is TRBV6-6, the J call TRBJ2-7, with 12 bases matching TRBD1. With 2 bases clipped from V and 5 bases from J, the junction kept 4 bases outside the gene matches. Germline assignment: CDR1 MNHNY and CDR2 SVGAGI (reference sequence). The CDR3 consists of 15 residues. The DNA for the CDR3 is TGTGCCAGCAGTTACGGGACAGGGGGCCGGAACGAGCAGTACTTC. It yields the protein CASSYGTGGRNEQYF.

This CDR3 is CASSVGLSNQPQHF. For the CDR3, the DNA is TGTGCCAGCTCGGTTGGGCTAAGCAATCAGCCCCAGCATTTT. J is TRBJ1-5 and V is TRBV6-1; no reliable D call. This CDR3 region has 14 residues. The V and J ends lost 8 bases and 1 base respectively, with 12 bases between them. The germline gives CDR1 MNHNS, CDR2 SASEGT.